This TCR beta chain emerged from a study of T-cell reconstitution after alpha-beta-depleted transplantation in children. Researchers prepared the TCRbeta library using unique molecular identifiers, the study reports. TCRdb ran MiXCR on the PCR reads and lists one entry per CDR3 protein. The repertoire includes around 370,000 distinct CDR3 sequences, around 15% of them detected once, and roughly two fifths sits in the top ten. Germline lookup yields CDR1 SGHTS and CDR2 YDEGEE. Trimming pared 0 bases from V and 5 bases from J, leaving 18 bases between. This CDR3 contains 16 residues. The V call is TRBV5-8, the J call TRBJ2-7, with no clear D. This clonotype originated in a male patient between 2 and 15 years old who had a stem cell transplant for acute lymphoblastic leukemia, so the T cells may come from the graft donor. Sequencing used PBMCs, mostly from graft donor cells, obtained 360 days after TCRalphabeta/CD19-depleted stem cell transplant. This chain's CDR3 is CASSLAVKGIWDEQYF. DNA of the CDR3: TGTGCCAGCAGCTTGGCGGTTAAAGGGATATGGGACGAGCAGTACTTC. The whole variable domain, remainder taken from reference TRBV5-8 and TRBJ2-7, is EAGVTQSPTHLIKTRGQQATLRCSPISGHTSVYWYQQALGLGLQFLLWYDEGEERNRGNFPPRFSGRQFPNYSSELNVNALELEDSALYLCASSLAVKGIWDEQYFGPGTRLTVT.